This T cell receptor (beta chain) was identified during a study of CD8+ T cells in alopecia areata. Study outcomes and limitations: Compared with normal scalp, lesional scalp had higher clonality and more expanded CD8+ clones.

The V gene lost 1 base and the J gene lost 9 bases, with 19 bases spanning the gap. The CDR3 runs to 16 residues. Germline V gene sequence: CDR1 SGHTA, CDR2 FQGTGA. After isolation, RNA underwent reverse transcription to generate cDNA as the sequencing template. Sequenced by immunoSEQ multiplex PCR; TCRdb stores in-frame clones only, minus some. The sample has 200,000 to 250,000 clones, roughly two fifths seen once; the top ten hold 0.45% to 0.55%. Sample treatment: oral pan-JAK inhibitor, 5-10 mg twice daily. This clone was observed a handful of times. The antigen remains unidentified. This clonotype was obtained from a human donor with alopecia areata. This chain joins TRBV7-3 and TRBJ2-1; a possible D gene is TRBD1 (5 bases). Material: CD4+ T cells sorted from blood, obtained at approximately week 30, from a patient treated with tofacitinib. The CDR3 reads CASSLNGGSWGGEQFF. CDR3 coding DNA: TGTGCCAGCAGCTTAAACGGTGGCAGCTGGGGCGGTGAGCAGTTCTTC.